The 20 T cell receptor beta chains reported below all come from one sample, sequenced in a study of T cell responses to AZD1222 COVID-19 vaccine. Libraries were prepared by immunoSEQ multiplex PCR; TCRdb keeps only in-frame clonotypes and omits some of them. The sample has about 90,000 clones; around 86% are singletons. Sequencing used peripheral blood, obtained on day 0 of AZD1222 vaccination. The receptors were sampled from an adult in good health.

The CDR3 region is CASSFGGLNQPQHF. The DNA for the CDR3 is TGTGCCAGCAGTTTCGGGGGGCTCAATCAGCCCCAGCATTTT. The rearrangement uses TRBV28 and TRBJ1-5; D may be TRBD1 (6 bases). Trimming pared 3 bases from V and 3 bases from J, leaving 9 bases between. Per germline, CDR1 MDHEN and CDR2 SYDVKM. This CDR3 region has 14 residues.

V gene TRBV5-6 combines with J gene TRBJ1-2, with TRBD1 matching 7 bases. Unmatched junction bases numbered 9, after V lost 3 bases and J lost 7 bases. The CDR3 sequence is 14 residues long. The V gene's germline CDR1 is SGHDT and CDR2 YYEEEE. CDR3: CASSYTTGVVGYTF. The CDR3 nucleotides are TGTGCCAGCAGCTATACTACAGGGGTCGTTGGCTACACCTTC.

This rearrangement joins TRBV18 to TRBJ1-5; 10 nucleotides match TRBD1. The CDR3 has 14 residues. CDR1 is KGHSH, CDR2 LQKENI, per germline. V lost 4 bases, J lost 6 bases, and 3 bases stayed unmatched. CDR3 loop: CASSRGDRGQPQHF. The CDR3 coding sequence is TGTGCCAGCTCACGGGGGGACAGGGGTCAGCCCCAGCATTTT.

J is TRBJ1-5 and V is TRBV21-1. TRBV21-1 is labeled a pseudogene. The CDR3 spans 13 residues. DNA of the CDR3: TGTGCCAGCAGCAAACTGAAAAATCAGCCCCAGCATTTT. The encoded protein is CASSKLKNQPQHF.

The chain employs TRBV7-6 and TRBJ2-7; a possible D gene is TRBD2 (6 bases). This CDR3 contains 12 residues. The germline gives CDR1 SGHVS, CDR2 FNYEAQ. V was pared by 6 bases and J by 7 bases, with 13 bases between. The CDR3 coding sequence is TGTGCCAGCAGTTTTATGCTAGCGGAGCAGTACTTC. Translation gives CASSFMLAEQYF.

This clone was seen just once. The chain employs TRBV7-2 and TRBJ2-1, with D tentatively TRBD1 (5 bases). CDR3 size: 15 residues. V lost 5 bases and J lost 2, with 13 bases in between. From germline, CDR1 is SGHTA and CDR2 FQGNSA. CDR3 residues: CASSIEDSTYNEQFF. DNA for the CDR3: TGTGCCAGCAGCATAGAAGACAGTACCTACAATGAGCAGTTCTTC. Full variable domain (outside the CDR3, taken from reference TRBV7-2 and TRBJ2-1): GAGVSQSPSNKVTEKGKDVELRCDPISGHTALYWYRQSLGQGLEFLIYFQGNSAPDKSGLPSDRFSAERTGGSVSTLTIQRTQQEDSAVYLCASSIEDSTYNEQFFGPGTRLTVL.

The chain combines TRBV19 with TRBJ1-1, with 12 bases fitting TRBD1. Germline values: CDR1 LNHDA, CDR2 SQIVND (reference sequence). Trimming at V came to 8 bases and at J to 3 bases, leaving 10 bases not matched to a gene. The CDR3 has 16 residues. CDR3 nucleotide sequence: TGTGCCAGTCTGAGGGGGACAGGGGGCCGATACACTGAAGCTTTCTTT. Translating gives CASLRGTGGRYTEAFF.

The rearrangement joins TRBV7-2 to TRBJ2-7, with no clear D. In germline, CDR1 is SGHTA, CDR2 FQGNSA. The CDR3 extends over 12 amino acids. Trimming took 5 bases from V and 4 from J, leaving 9 bases between them. The CDR3 coding sequence is TGTGCCAGCAGCCCCCTGAGTTACGAGCAGTACTTC. Protein sequence: CASSPLSYEQYF. Looking up the rest from reference TRBV7-2 and TRBJ2-7 gives the full variable domain: GAGVSQSPSNKVTEKGKDVELRCDPISGHTALYWYRQSLGQGLEFLIYFQGNSAPDKSGLPSDRFSAERTGGSVSTLTIQRTQQEDSAVYLCASSPLSYEQYFGPGTRLTVT.

The chain is built from TRBV28 and TRBJ2-1; 12 positions match TRBD2. The CDR3 extends over 16 amino acids. Germline V lookup: CDR1 MDHEN, CDR2 SYDVKM. Trimming cost V 7 bases and J 7 bases; bases outside gene matches: 11. The CDR3 nucleotides read TGTGCCAGCATTGCCGGACTAGCGGGAAATTGGAATGAGCAGTTCTTC. Translation gives CASIAGLAGNWNEQFF.

The chain employs TRBV4-2 and TRBJ2-3, with 12 positions matching TRBD2. V trimming: 4 bases; J trimming: 1 base; junction bases outside the gene matches: 9. CDR1 LGHNA and CDR2 YNFKEQ come from the germline V gene. This CDR3 contains 18 residues. The CDR3 loop is CASSPRTSGMGGTDTQYF. The CDR3 DNA follows: TGTGCCAGCAGCCCCCGGACTAGCGGGATGGGAGGCACAGATACGCAGTATTTT.

The rearrangement joins TRBV27 to TRBJ2-1; D remains unclear. Trimming took 6 bases from V and 4 from J, leaving 7 bases between them. There are 12 residues in the CDR3. Germline lookup yields CDR1 MNHEY and CDR2 SMNVEV (reference sequence). CDR3 in amino acids: CASSGQYNEQFF. DNA for the CDR3: TGTGCCAGCAGCGGGCAATACAATGAGCAGTTCTTC.

J is TRBJ1-5 and V is TRBV5-1; TRBD1 matches at 7 bases. With 0 bases clipped from V and 3 bases from J, the junction kept 6 bases outside the gene matches. The CDR3 totals 16 residues. Germline CDR1 SGHRS, CDR2 YFSETQ. The chain's CDR3 is CASSLGSGQDNQPQHF. CDR3 bases: TGCGCCAGCAGCTTGGGGTCTGGACAGGACAATCAGCCCCAGCATTTT.

The chain joins TRBV7-9 to TRBJ2-3; D remains unclear. Germline loops: CDR1 SEHNR, CDR2 FQNEAQ (reference sequence). CDR3 length: 13 residues. The germline V and J ends were trimmed by 6 bases and 5 bases, with 12 bases remaining between them. The CDR3 reads CASRIRPGDTQYF. As DNA, the CDR3 is TGTGCCAGCAGGATCAGGCCCGGAGATACGCAGTATTTT. Full variable domain (outside the CDR3, taken from reference TRBV7-9 and TRBJ2-3): DTGVSQNPRHKITKRGQNVTFRCDPISEHNRLYWYRQTLGQGPEFLTYFQNEAQLEKSRLLSDRFSAERPKGSFSTLEIQRTEQGDSAMYLCASRIRPGDTQYFGPGTRLTVL.

V is TRBV12-5 and J is TRBJ1-2; D ambiguous. Germline-derived CDR1 and CDR2 are LGHNT and FRNRAP. The ends were cut back, 5 bases at V and 6 bases at J, with 13 bases in the middle. This CDR3 region has 13 residues. CDR3 in DNA: TGTGCTAGTGGTCACGGTGTGAGAGATGGCTACACCTTC. Its protein is CASGHGVRDGYTF. The full variable domain, its missing parts supplied by reference TRBV12-5 and TRBJ1-2, is DARVTQTPRHKVTEMGQEVTMRCQPILGHNTVFWYRQTMMQGLELLAYFRNRAPLDDSGMPKDRFSAEMPDATLATLKIQPSEPRDSAVYFCASGHGVRDGYTFGSGTRLTVV.

V and J are TRBV12-5 and TRBJ2-1; no clear D. Trimming took off 3 bases at V and 7 bases at J, with 10 bases between the two ends. Germline V gene data show CDR1 as LGHNT and CDR2 as FRNRAP. The CDR3 sequence is 13 residues long. CDR3 protein: CASGLGTSNEQFF. Here the CDR3 DNA reads TGTGCTAGTGGTTTAGGAACAAGTAATGAGCAGTTCTTC.

The chain is built from TRBV7-6 and TRBJ2-7; 8 bases are shared with TRBD1. In germline, CDR1 is SGHVS, CDR2 FNYEAQ. Trimming removed 3 bases from V and 1 base from J; junction bases left unmatched: 8. CDR3 length equals 16 residues. Written as DNA, the CDR3 is TGTGCCAGCAGCTTGGGGGCCGGGACAGGTTCCTACGAGCAGTACTTC. Protein product: CASSLGAGTGSYEQYF.

This sequence joins TRBV6-5 and TRBJ1-3; D is unclear. V was cut by 4 bases and J by 0 bases, with 10 bases left in between. The V gene's germline CDR1 is MNHEY and CDR2 SVGAGI. This CDR3 is 15 amino acids long. The CDR3 spells CASSSPGDSGNTIYF. The CDR3 region has the DNA TGTGCCAGCAGTTCCCCCGGGGACTCTGGAAACACCATATATTTT.

This clone was counted once. CDR3 region: CASSGRQGSRTDTQYF. CDR3 bases: TGTGCCAGCAGCGGCAGACAGGGGTCACGCACAGATACGCAGTATTTT. The V and J genes are TRBV7-2 and TRBJ2-3; 8 bases map to TRBD1. This CDR3 has 16 amino acids. Germline values: CDR1 SGHTA, CDR2 FQGNSA. J gave up 1 base and V 5 bases, and 8 bases lay outside the gene matches.

This clone has just one count. The chain uses TRBV4-1 and TRBJ2-5; 14 bases are a match to TRBD2. CDR1 MGHRA and CDR2 YSYEKL come from the germline V gene. V lost 2 bases to trimming and J lost 5 bases; unmatched junction nucleotides: 7. The CDR3 has 17 amino acids. The CDR3 reads CASSQFGLAGGRETQYF. The CDR3 DNA is TGCGCCAGCAGCCAATTCGGACTAGCGGGAGGAAGGGAGACCCAGTACTTC.

CDR3 protein: CASSPGLLPYEQYF. In DNA form, the CDR3 reads TGTGCCAGCAGCCCGGGGCTACTCCCCTACGAGCAGTACTTC. The chain uses TRBV7-2 and TRBJ2-7; TRBD1 or TRBD2 may be the D gene (5 bases each). CDR1 is SGHTA and CDR2 is FQGNSA in the germline V gene. There are 14 residues in the CDR3. V lost 5 bases to trimming and J lost 2 bases, with 13 bases between them.